Shown below are 26 T cell receptor beta chains from a single sample sequenced in a study of T cells in Graves' hyperthyroidism and ophthalmopathy. RNA transcripts served as the template for amplifying TCR beta CDR3 regions. In the first-round RT-PCR of the TCR CDR3, the HTBI primer set was used. TCRdb processed the multiplex PCR reads anew with MiXCR; each CDR3 protein has one entry. This table has nearly 750,000 distinct CDR3 sequences, roughly a third appearing once. Material: blood. The source of these receptors is a woman aged 40 to 50 with Graves' hyperthyroidism.

The chain employs TRBV12-3 or TRBV12-4 and TRBJ2-2, with 9 nucleotides matching TRBD1. The junction had 9 bases not matched to a gene; V was cut back by 6 bases and J by 7 bases. The CDR3 sequence is 15 residues long. The DNA of the CDR3 is TGTGCCAGCAGGAGGACAGGGGACAGGGACGGGGAGCTGTTTTTT. It encodes CASRRTGDRDGELFF.

The chain links TRBV10-3 to TRBJ2-3; the match to TRBD1 covers 8 bases. The CDR3 length is 14 residues. In germline, CDR1 is ENHRY, CDR2 SYGVKD. V shed 6 bases, J shed 3 bases, and the junction held 5 bases outside the gene matches. Written as DNA, the CDR3 is TGTGCCATCAGGCCTGGACAGGGAACAGATACGCAGTATTTT. It translates to CAIRPGQGTDTQYF.

This clonotype was seen many times. The chain joins TRBV19 to TRBJ2-7; a possible D gene is TRBD1 (6 bases). This CDR3 has 13 residues. V was pared by 4 bases and J by 4 bases, with 11 bases between. Germline CDR1 and CDR2: LNHDA and SQIVND (reference sequence). The CDR3 DNA reads as TGTGCCAGTAGTACCGGACAGCGATACGAGCAGTACTTC. It encodes CASSTGQRYEQYF.

Many counts were recorded for this clonotype. The chain links TRBV10-3 to TRBJ1-2; 7 bases line up with TRBD1. This CDR3 contains 17 residues. CDR1 is ENHRY, CDR2 SYGVKD, per germline. Trimming removed 2 bases from V and 3 bases from J; junction bases left unmatched: 12. CDR3 DNA: TGTGCCATCAGTGAGAGGGGGCCCAAAATTACTGACTATGGCTACACCTTC. The encoded protein is CAISERGPKITDYGYTF.

The V gene is TRBV9, the J gene TRBJ1-5; a possible D gene is TRBD1 (6 bases). V was trimmed by 4 bases and J by 5 bases, leaving 19 bases between them. The CDR3 is 16 residues long. Germline V gene lookup returns CDR1 SGDLS and CDR2 YYNGEE. The CDR3, as DNA: TGTGCCAGCAGCCAAGATCGAGGGGGGGGGGATCAGCCCCAGCATTTT. This sequence encodes CASSQDRGGGDQPQHF.

The genes are TRBV7-9 and TRBJ1-2; D ambiguous. Germline CDR1 SEHNR, CDR2 FQNEAQ (reference sequence). Trimming removed 2 bases at V and 6 bases at J, with 16 bases between. The CDR3 has 15 residues. CDR3 loop: CASSLTPGGLDGYTF. CDR3 DNA sequence: TGTGCCAGCAGCTTAACTCCAGGTGGCCTCGATGGCTACACCTTC.

The V call is TRBV20-1, the J call TRBJ1-1; 12 bases map to TRBD1. V was pared by 5 bases and J by 2 bases, with 12 bases of the junction left unmatched. Germline loops: CDR1 DFQATT, CDR2 SNEGSKA (reference sequence). CDR3 size: 17 residues. CDR3 DNA: TGCAGTGCTGGACCGGGACAGGGGGCGTCGTTTAACACTGAAGCTTTCTTT. Translated, it gives CSAGPGQGASFNTEAFF.

This clonotype came up a few times. The J gene is TRBJ1-1, the V gene TRBV6-5; unclear D gene. V lost 7 bases and J 7 bases, leaving 19 bases between the germline ends. There are 14 residues in the CDR3. Germline lookup yields CDR1 MNHEY and CDR2 SVGAGI. For the CDR3, the DNA is TGTGCCAGCACTTTACCCGGGTTGCGGGGTGAAGCTTTCTTT. Encoded protein: CASTLPGLRGEAFF.

The chain links TRBV19 to TRBJ2-7; D gene ambiguous. The last part of the DNA fits TRBJ2-1 better; the J call may be wrong. This CDR3 region has 13 residues. The V gene's germline CDR1 is LNHDA and CDR2 SQIVND (reference sequence). This chain's CDR3 is CASSIVASNEQFF. The CDR3 bases are TGTGCCAGTAGTATAGTGGCGTCCAATGAGCAGTTCTTC.

This clonotype came up many times. V gene TRBV20-1 combines with J gene TRBJ1-1, with D perhaps matching TRBD1 (6 bases). Trimming shortened V by 0 bases and J by 8 bases, and 16 bases separated the two germline ends. The CDR3 is made up of 14 amino acids. CDR1 and CDR2 (germline): DFQATT, SNEGSKA (reference sequence). The CDR3 nucleotides are TGCAGTGCTAGAGATCCGGACAGATTTTCGGAAGCTTTCTTT. It translates to CSARDPDRFSEAFF.

On this clonotype: A much larger clone is a single base away; this may be a read error. The rearrangement uses TRBV7-9 and TRBJ2-6, with D tentatively TRBD1 (6 bases). This CDR3 contains 17 residues. Germline V gene lookup returns CDR1 SEHNR and CDR2 FQNEAQ (reference sequence). The CDR3 spells CASVDRWPSPGANVPTF. The CDR3 region has the DNA TGTGCCAGCGTAGACAGGTGGCCTTCCCCTGGGGCCAACGTCCCGACTTTC.

This clonotype has a handful of counts. Mismatch with germline at one junction end may stem from a read error. The chain employs TRBV7-3 and TRBJ1-1; 7 bases align to TRBD1. Germline-derived CDR1 and CDR2 are SGHTA and FQGTGA. The CDR3 is 17 amino acids. CDR3 sequence reads: CASSQGRETGMNTEAFF. The CDR3 nucleotides are TGCGCCAGCAGCCAAGGGAGGGAGACAGGGATGAACACTGAAGCTTTCTTT.

At least ten counts were recorded for this clonotype. The chain carries TRBV12-3 or TRBV12-4 and TRBJ1-2; D not certain. The CDR3 is 13 amino acids. The ends were cut back, 5 bases at V and 3 bases at J, with 10 bases in the middle. The CDR3 DNA reads TGTGCCAGCAGTCAAGGCGTTTACTATGGCTACACCTTC. This translates into CASSQGVYYGYTF.

This clonotype occurred many times. The CDR3 protein is CASKAPDTEKLFF. CDR3 bases: TGTGCCAGTAAGGCCCCGGACACTGAAAAACTGTTTTTT. The rearrangement joins TRBV19 to TRBJ1-4, with D maybe TRBD1 (5 bases). This CDR3 has 13 residues. V was shortened by 7 bases and J by 7 bases, with 13 bases between the two germline ends. Germline CDR1 LNHDA, CDR2 SQIVND (reference sequence). The whole variable domain, remainder taken from reference TRBV19 and TRBJ1-4, is DGGITQSPKYLFRKEGQNVTLSCEQNLNHDAMYWYRQDPGQGLRLIYYSQIVNDFQKGDIAEGYSVSREKKESFPLTVTSAQKNPTAFYLCASKAPDTEKLFFGSGTQLSVL.

This rearrangement joins TRBV20-1 to TRBJ2-7, with TRBD2 matching over 7 bases. The V and J ends lost 6 bases and 4 bases, in that order; junction bases with no gene match: 21. The CDR3 is 17 residues long. Germline-derived CDR1 and CDR2 are DFQATT and SNEGSKA (reference sequence). CDR3 sequence: CSAKPGVYVGGSYEQYF. The CDR3 DNA is TGCAGTGCCAAGCCCGGGGTCTATGTGGGAGGGTCGTACGAGCAGTACTTC.

The chain is built from TRBV10-3 and TRBJ2-7; 8 bases are a match to TRBD1. The CDR3 is 14 residues long. The trim removed 5 bases at V and 2 bases at J, leaving 5 bases unmatched. Germline V gene sequence: CDR1 ENHRY, CDR2 SYGVKD. The CDR3 sequence is CAISWTQGAYEQYF. CDR3 in DNA: TGTGCCATCAGTTGGACACAGGGGGCCTACGAGCAGTACTTC.

This clonotype appeared many times. V and J are TRBV19 and TRBJ1-4, with D hard to call. Germline V CDR1 and CDR2: LNHDA, SQIVND (reference sequence). Between the trimmed V and J ends, which lost 7 bases and 5 bases, there was a span of 14 bases. This CDR3 comprises 14 residues. As DNA, the CDR3 is TGTGCCAGTACCGATCGGATAGAAAATGAAAAACTGTTTTTT. As protein: CASTDRIENEKLFF.

This clonotype came up a few times. V gene TRBV5-1 combines with J gene TRBJ1-2, with D perhaps TRBD1 (5 bases). The CDR3 totals 15 residues. Germline CDR1 reads SGHRS; CDR2 reads YFSETQ. V lost 1 base, J lost 7 bases, and 17 bases lay in between. Here the CDR3 DNA reads TGCGCCAGCAGCTTGCATCTCGGGACGTCGGCTGGCTACACCTTC. It yields the protein CASSLHLGTSAGYTF. Complete variable domain (other parts from reference TRBV5-1 and TRBJ1-2): KAGVTQTPRYLIKTRGQQVTLSCSPISGHRSVSWYQQTPGQGLQFLFEYFSETQRNKGNFPGRFSGRQFSNSRSEMNVSTLELGDSALYLCASSLHLGTSAGYTFGSGTRLTVV.

This clonotype was seen a handful of times. The chain carries TRBV12-3 or TRBV12-4 and TRBJ1-2, with a weak D call TRBD1 (6 bases). Trimming took 6 bases from V and 2 from J, leaving 16 bases between them. The CDR3 runs 15 residues. Here the CDR3 reads CASSRLPDRNYGYTF. The CDR3 bases are TGTGCCAGCAGCCGCCTACCCGACAGGAACTATGGCTACACCTTC.

This clonotype showed up many times. V and J are TRBV7-2 and TRBJ1-6; 8 nucleotides align to TRBD1. The CDR3 is 14 amino acids. V shed 5 bases, J shed 7 bases, and the junction held 4 bases outside the gene matches. Germline CDR1 SGHTA, CDR2 FQGNSA. CDR3 sequence: CASSPQGGNSPLHF. The CDR3 DNA reads as TGTGCCAGCAGCCCACAGGGGGGGAATTCACCCCTCCACTTT. Full variable domain (rest looked up from reference TRBV7-2 and TRBJ1-6): GAGVSQSPSNKVTEKGKDVELRCDPISGHTALYWYRQSLGQGLEFLIYFQGNSAPDKSGLPSDRFSAERTGGSVSTLTIQRTQQEDSAVYLCASSPQGGNSPLHFGNGTRLTVT.

The chain links TRBV20-1 to TRBJ1-5, with 7 bases fitting TRBD1. The CDR3 sequence is 12 residues long. V gave up 6 bases and J gave up 7 bases; unmatched junction bases: 6. In germline, CDR1 is DFQATT, CDR2 SNEGSKA (reference sequence). The CDR3 protein is CSATGVGQPQHF. CDR3 coding DNA: TGCAGTGCCACAGGGGTGGGACAGCCCCAGCATTTT.

Many counts were recorded for this clonotype. The V and J genes are TRBV29-1 and TRBJ2-6; D is possibly TRBD1 (5 bases). V lost 4 bases, J lost 0 bases, and 10 bases lay in between. CDR1 SQVTM and CDR2 ANQGSEA come from the germline V gene. The CDR3 is made up of 15 amino acids. The CDR3 region is CSVVTASSGANVLTF. CDR3 coding DNA: TGCAGCGTTGTGACAGCCAGCTCTGGGGCCAACGTCCTGACTTTC.

This clonotype was counted between two and nine times. The chain couples TRBV12-5 to TRBJ1-5; D may be TRBD1 (6 bases). The ends were cut back, 0 bases at V and 6 bases at J, with 6 bases in the middle. The CDR3 length is 13 residues. The germline V gene has CDR1 LGHNT and CDR2 FRNRAP. CDR3 DNA sequence: TGTGCTAGTGGTTTGGTAGGGGGTCAGCCCCAGCATTTT. Its translation is CASGLVGGQPQHF.

This clonotype was counted ten times or more. V is TRBV19 and J is TRBJ1-5; D is unresolved. In germline, CDR1 is LNHDA, CDR2 SQIVND (reference sequence). Trimming pared 1 base from V and 3 bases from J, leaving 10 bases between. This CDR3 has 15 residues. DNA for the CDR3: TGTGCCAGTAGTATAGGGGAAGGGTACAATCAGCCCCAGCATTTT. This sequence encodes CASSIGEGYNQPQHF. The full variable domain, in which reference TRBV19 and TRBJ1-5 provide the parts outside the CDR3, is DGGITQSPKYLFRKEGQNVTLSCEQNLNHDAMYWYRQDPGQGLRLIYYSQIVNDFQKGDIAEGYSVSREKKESFPLTVTSAQKNPTAFYLCASSIGEGYNQPQHFGDGTRLSIL.

The chain links TRBV20-1 to TRBJ2-2; 11 bases are a match to TRBD2. V dropped 4 bases and J dropped 4; count of bases not matched to a gene: 8. The CDR3 consists of 16 residues. Germline loops: CDR1 DFQATT, CDR2 SNEGSKA (reference sequence). The CDR3 nucleotides read TGCAGTGCTAAGGATCGGACTAGCGGGTTCACCGGGGAGCTGTTTTTT. It specifies CSAKDRTSGFTGELFF.

This clonotype was found many times. This chain connects TRBV6-5 to TRBJ1-2; D perhaps matches TRBD1 (6 bases). Germline CDR1 MNHEY, CDR2 SVGAGI. The CDR3 covers 11 residues. V was pared by 8 bases and J by 6 bases, with 10 bases between. CDR3 in amino acids: CASLSGDGYTF. In nucleotides, the CDR3 is TGTGCCAGCCTATCAGGGGATGGCTACACCTTC.